This T cell receptor beta chain was recorded in a study of CD8 T cells in ankylosing spondylitis (dated by TCRdb to between 2016 and 2019). With regard to the full study: The study profiled T cell receptor beta repertoires in healthy donors and ankylosing spondylitis patients to find disease-linked TCR variants. The full study cohort comprised 20 to 30 ankylosing spondylitis patients and over 95 healthy donors. Samples of peripheral blood were taken, and for ankylosing spondylitis patients, synovial fluid was collected as well. Broad study findings and their caveats: Some motif variants had previously been reported in the synovial fluid and blood of reactive arthritis patients, which suggests shared mechanisms of disease initiation. Blood from ankylosing spondylitis patients appeared to be characterized by a TCR beta motif made up of under ten highly homologous amino acid variants. A CD8+ phenotype was shown by the disease-linked clones, which were found at relatively low frequencies in peripheral blood. The disease-linked clones were reported to be significantly enriched in matched synovial fluid samples from ankylosing spondylitis patients.

Sequencing was carried out with an Illumina HiSeq 2500. TCR beta libraries were prepared by quantitative 5'-RACE with molecular barcodes. The study's processing was this. A new computational method, built on a probabilistic model of VDJ rearrangement, was used to identify disease-linked TCR variants. TCRdb itself trimmed the public reads at Q25 with fastp, ran MiXCR and retained productive beta chains. Each entry is one CDR3 protein sequence, shown with its most common DNA and genes. The V and J calls come from TCRdb's annotation, not from the publication. The sample has around 99,000 distinct CDR3 sequences on record, 8.5% to 9% of them singletons. The top ten clonotypes cover approximately 4.6% of the sample. V loses 4 bases of germline sequence and J loses 1 base, and the interval between the two ends is 13 bases. The CDR3 starts with the cysteine, ends with the phenylalanine, and has 15 residues. The DNA shown is the 45-base CDR3, in frame from base 1. The CDR1 and CDR2 encoded by the germline V gene are SGHTA and FQGNSA.

This clonotype has a count of ten or more. Its antigen specificity is not known. No per-base quality is available; no much larger clone lies one base away. Material for sequencing was blood, either unsorted or a sorted T cell fraction (not recorded which). The receptor's source is a male donor with ankylosing spondylitis or in good health (not recorded which). The rearranged chain carries TRBV7-2 and TRBJ2-5; TRBD1 might be the D gene, on 5 matching bases. CDR3 loop: CASSSLNRIQETQYF. Here is the DNA: TGTGCCAGCAGCTCCCTCAACAGGATCCAAGAGACCCAGTACTTC.